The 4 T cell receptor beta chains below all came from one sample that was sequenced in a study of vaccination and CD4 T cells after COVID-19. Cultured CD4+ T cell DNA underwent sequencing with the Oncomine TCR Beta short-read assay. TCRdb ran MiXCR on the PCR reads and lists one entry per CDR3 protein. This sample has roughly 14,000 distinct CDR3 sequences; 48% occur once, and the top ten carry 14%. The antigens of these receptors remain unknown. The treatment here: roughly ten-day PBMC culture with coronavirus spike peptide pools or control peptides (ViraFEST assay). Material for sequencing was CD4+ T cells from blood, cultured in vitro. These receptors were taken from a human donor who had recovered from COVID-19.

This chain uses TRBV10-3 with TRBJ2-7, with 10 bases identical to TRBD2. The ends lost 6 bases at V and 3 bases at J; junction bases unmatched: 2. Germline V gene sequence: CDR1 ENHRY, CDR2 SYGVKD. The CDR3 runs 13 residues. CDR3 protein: CAISLAGGYEQYF. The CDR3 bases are TGTGCCATCAGCTTAGCGGGGGGCTACGAGCAGTACTTC.

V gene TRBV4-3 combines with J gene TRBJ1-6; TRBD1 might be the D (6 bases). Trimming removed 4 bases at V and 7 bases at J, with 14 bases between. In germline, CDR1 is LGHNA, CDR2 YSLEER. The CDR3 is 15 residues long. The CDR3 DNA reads TGCGCCAGCAGCCCCGTGGGGGGCCGGAATTCACCCCTCCACTTT. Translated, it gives CASSPVGGRNSPLHF.

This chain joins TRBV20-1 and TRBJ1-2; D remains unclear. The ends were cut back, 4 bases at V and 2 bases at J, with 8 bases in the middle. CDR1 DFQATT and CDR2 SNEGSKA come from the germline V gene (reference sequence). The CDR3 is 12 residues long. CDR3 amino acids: CSAKQLNYGYTF. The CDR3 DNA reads TGCAGTGCTAAACAGCTAAACTATGGCTACACCTTC.

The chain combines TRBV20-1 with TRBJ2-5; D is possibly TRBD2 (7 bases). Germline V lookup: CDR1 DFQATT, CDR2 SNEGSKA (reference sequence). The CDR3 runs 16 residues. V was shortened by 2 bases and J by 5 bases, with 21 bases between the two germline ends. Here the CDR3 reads CSARRIRGGALETQYF. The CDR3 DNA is TGCAGTGCTAGACGAATTAGGGGGGGGGCCTTGGAGACCCAGTACTTC.